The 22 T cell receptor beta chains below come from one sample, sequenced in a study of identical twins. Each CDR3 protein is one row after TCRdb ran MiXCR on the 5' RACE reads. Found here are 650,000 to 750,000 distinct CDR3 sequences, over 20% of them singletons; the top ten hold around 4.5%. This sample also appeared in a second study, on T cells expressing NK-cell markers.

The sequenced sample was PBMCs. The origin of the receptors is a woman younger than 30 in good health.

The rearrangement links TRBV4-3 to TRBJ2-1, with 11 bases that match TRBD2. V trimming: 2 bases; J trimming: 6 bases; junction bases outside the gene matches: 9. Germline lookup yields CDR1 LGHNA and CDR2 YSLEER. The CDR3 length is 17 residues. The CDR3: CASSQLPGTSGPNEQFF. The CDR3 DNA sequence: TGCGCCAGCAGCCAATTACCGGGGACTAGCGGACCCAATGAGCAGTTCTTC.

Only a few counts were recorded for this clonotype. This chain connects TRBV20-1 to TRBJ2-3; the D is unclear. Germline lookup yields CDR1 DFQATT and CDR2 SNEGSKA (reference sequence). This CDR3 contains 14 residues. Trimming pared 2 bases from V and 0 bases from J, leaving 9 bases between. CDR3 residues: CSARRLQSTDTQYF. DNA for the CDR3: TGCAGTGCTAGACGACTGCAGAGCACAGATACGCAGTATTTT.

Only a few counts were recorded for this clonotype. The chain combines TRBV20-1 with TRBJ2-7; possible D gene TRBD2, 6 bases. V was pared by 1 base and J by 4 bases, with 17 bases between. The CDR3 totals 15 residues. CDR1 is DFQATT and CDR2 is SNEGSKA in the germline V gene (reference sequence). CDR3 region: CSARVGLFRGYEQYF. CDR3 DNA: TGCAGTGCTAGAGTTGGCCTATTCCGGGGGTACGAGCAGTACTTC.

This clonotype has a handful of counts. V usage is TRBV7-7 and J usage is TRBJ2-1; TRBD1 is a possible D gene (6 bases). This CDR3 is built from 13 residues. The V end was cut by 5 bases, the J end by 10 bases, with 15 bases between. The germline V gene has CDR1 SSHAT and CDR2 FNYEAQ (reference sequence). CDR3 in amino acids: CASSPRTDREQFF. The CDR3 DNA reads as TGTGCCAGCAGCCCCCGGACAGACAGGGAGCAGTTCTTC.

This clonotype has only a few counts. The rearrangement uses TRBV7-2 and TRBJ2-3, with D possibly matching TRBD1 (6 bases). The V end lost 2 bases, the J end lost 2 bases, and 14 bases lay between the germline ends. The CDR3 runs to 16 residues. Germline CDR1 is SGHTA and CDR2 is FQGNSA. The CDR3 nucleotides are TGTGCCAGCAGCTTAAGGTCAGGGGCCACCACAGATACGCAGTATTTT. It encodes CASSLRSGATTDTQYF.

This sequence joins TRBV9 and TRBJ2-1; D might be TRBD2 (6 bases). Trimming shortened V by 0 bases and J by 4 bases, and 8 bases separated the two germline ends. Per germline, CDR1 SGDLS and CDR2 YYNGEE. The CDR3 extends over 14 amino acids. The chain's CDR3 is CASSVAGDYNEQFF. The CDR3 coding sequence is TGTGCCAGCAGCGTAGCGGGAGATTACAATGAGCAGTTCTTC.

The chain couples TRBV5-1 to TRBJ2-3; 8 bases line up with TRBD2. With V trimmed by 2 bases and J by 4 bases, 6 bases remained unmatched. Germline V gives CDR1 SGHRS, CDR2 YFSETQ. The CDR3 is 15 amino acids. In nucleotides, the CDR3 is TGCGCCAGCAGCTTCTCCGGGACTAGTGCAGATACGCAGTATTTT. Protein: CASSFSGTSADTQYF.

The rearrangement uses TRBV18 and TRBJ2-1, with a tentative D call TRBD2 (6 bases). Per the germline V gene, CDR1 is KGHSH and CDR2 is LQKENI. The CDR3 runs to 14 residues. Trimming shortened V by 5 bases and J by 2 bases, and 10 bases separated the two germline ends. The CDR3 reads CASSEAGPYNEQFF. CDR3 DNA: TGTGCCAGCTCAGAGGCGGGACCCTACAATGAGCAGTTCTTC.

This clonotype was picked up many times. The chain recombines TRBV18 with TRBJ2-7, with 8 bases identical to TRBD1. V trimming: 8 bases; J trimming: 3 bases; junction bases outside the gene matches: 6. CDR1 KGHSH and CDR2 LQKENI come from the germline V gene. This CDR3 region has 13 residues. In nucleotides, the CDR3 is TGTGCCAGCCGCGGACAGGGAGGCTACGAGCAGTACTTC. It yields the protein CASRGQGGYEQYF.

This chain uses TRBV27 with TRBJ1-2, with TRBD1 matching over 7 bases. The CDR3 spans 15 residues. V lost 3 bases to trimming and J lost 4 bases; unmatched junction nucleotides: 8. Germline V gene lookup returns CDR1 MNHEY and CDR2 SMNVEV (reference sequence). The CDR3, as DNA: TGTGCCAGCAGTTTTAATGACAGGGAGGTCTATGGCTACACCTTC. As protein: CASSFNDREVYGYTF.

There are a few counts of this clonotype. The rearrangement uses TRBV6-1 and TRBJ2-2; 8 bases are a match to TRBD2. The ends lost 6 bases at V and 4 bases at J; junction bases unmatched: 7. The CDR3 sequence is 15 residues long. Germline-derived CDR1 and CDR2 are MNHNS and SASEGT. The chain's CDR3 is CASRGGLASTGELFF. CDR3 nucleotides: TGTGCCAGCAGGGGTGGACTAGCTAGCACCGGGGAGCTGTTTTTT.

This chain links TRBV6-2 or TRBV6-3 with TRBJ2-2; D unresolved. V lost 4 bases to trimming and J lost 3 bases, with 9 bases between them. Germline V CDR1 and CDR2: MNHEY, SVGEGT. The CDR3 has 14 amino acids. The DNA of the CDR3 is TGTGCCAGCAGTTTAATTGTTGACACCGGGGAGCTGTTTTTT. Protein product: CASSLIVDTGELFF.

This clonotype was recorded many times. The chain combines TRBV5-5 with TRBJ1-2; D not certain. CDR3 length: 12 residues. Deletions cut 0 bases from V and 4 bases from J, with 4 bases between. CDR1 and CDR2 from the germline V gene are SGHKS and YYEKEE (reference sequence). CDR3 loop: CASSLGRYGYTF. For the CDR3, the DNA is TGTGCCAGCAGCTTGGGGCGCTATGGCTACACCTTC.

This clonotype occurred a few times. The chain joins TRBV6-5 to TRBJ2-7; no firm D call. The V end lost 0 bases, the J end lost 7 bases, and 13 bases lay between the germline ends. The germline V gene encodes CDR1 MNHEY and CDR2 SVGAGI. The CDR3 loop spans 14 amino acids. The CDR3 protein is CASSYSSRFGEQYF. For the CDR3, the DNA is TGTGCCAGCAGTTACTCGAGCAGGTTTGGAGAGCAGTACTTC.

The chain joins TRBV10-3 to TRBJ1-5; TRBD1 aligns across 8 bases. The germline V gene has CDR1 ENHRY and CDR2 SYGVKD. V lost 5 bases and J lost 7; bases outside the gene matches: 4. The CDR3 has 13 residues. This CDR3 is CAISRQGTQPQHF. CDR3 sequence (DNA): TGTGCCATCAGTCGACAGGGGACACAGCCCCAGCATTTT.

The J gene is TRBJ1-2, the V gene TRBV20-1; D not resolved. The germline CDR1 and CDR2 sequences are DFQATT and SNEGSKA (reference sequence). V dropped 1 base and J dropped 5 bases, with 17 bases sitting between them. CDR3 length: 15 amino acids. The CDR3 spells CSARVPSRTSYGYTF. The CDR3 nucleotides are TGCAGTGCTAGAGTCCCCAGCCGAACGAGTTATGGCTACACCTTC.

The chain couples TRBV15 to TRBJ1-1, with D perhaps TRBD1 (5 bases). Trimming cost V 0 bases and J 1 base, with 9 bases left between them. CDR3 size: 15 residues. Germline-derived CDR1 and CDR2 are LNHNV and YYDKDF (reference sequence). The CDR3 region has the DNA TGTGCCACCAGCAGAGATTGGGGCGGGAACACTGAAGCTTTCTTT. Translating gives CATSRDWGGNTEAFF.

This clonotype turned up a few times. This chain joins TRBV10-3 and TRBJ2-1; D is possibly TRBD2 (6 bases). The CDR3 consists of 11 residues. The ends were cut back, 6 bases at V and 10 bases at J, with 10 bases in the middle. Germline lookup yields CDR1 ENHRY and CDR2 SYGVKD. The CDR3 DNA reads TGTGCCATCAGGGAAGGACTAGAGCAGTTCTTC. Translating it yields CAIREGLEQFF.

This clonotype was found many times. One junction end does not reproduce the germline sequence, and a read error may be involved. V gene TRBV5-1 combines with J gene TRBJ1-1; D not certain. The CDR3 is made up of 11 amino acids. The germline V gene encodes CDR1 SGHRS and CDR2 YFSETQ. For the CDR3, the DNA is TGTGCCAGCAGCTCGCACACTGAAGCTTTCTTT. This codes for CASSSHTEAFF.

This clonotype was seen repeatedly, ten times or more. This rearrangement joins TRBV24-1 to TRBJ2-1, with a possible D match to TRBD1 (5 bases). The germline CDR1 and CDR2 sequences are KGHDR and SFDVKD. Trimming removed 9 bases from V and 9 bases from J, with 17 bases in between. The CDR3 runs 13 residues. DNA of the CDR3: TGTGCCACCTCCCACCCCCCAGACAGTGAGCAGTTCTTC. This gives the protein CATSHPPDSEQFF.

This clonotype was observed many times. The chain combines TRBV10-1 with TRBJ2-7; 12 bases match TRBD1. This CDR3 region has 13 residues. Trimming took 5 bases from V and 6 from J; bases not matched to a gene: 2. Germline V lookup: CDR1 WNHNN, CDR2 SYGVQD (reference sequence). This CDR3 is CASSRDRGLEQYF. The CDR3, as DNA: TGCGCCAGCAGTCGGGACAGGGGGCTCGAGCAGTACTTC.

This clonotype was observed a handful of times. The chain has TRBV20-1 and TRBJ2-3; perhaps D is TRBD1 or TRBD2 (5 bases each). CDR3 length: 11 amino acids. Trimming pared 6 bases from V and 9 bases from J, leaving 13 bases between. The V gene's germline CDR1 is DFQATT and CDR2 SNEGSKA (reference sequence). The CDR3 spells CSAGRGGTQYF. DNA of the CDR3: TGCAGTGCAGGAAGGGGCGGGACGCAGTATTTT.